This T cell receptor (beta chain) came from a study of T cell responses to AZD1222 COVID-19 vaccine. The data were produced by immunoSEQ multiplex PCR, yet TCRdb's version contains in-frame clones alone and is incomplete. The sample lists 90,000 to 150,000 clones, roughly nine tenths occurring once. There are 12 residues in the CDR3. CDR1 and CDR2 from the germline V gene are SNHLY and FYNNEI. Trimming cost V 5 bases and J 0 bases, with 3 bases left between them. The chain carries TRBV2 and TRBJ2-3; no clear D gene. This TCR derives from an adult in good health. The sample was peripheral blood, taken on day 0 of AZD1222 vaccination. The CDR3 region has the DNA TGTGCCAGCAGTTCTAGCACAGATACGCAGTATTTT. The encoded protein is CASSSSTDTQYF.